This T cell receptor beta chain was obtained from a study of control samples from healthy donors and cancer patients. Profiled with immunoSEQ multiplex PCR; TCRdb holds only in-frame clones, not every one. The sample includes about 130,000 clones, around 92% of them seen just once. The CDR3 spans 17 residues. Germline values: CDR1 SGHNT, CDR2 YENEEA. The V and J ends lost 3 bases and 3 bases, in that order; junction bases with no gene match: 8. The TCR was taken from a man older than 75 with head and neck cancer. The specimen sequenced was PBMCs. V is TRBV11-3 and J is TRBJ2-1, with 10 bases identical to TRBD1. The DNA of the CDR3 is TGTGCCAGCAGCTTTCATTACCGGGACAGGGGCTACAATGAGCAGTTCTTC. It is translated as CASSFHYRDRGYNEQFF. Using reference TRBV11-3 and TRBJ2-1 for the parts outside the CDR3, the full variable domain is EAGVVQSPRYKIIEKKQPVAFWCNPISGHNTLYWYLQNLGQGPELLIRYENEEAVDDSQLPKDRFSAERLKGVDSTLKIQPAELGDSAVYLCASSFHYRDRGYNEQFFGPGTRLTVL.